This TCR beta chain stems from a study of Graves' ophthalmopathy and Graves' hyperthyroidism. Those donors who had ophthalmopathy presented with moderate-to-severe activity, a CAS of ≥3, a NOSPECS of ≥4 and a duration under 3 months. Uncontrolled infections, pregnancy, lactation or other autoimmune diseases led to patient exclusion. Diagnosis relied on clinical symptoms, serum thyroxine, TRAb, thyroid ultrasound and orbital computed tomography. Someone took the PBMCs out of around 10 ml of fresh peripheral blood. The V gene's germline CDR1 is MNHEY and CDR2 SMNVEV (reference sequence). The length of the CDR3 is 19 residues. The J segment lost 1 base and the V segment lost 2 bases, leaving 12 bases of the junction unmatched. RNA served as the template for amplifying TCR beta CDR3 regions. The authors performed first-round RT-PCR with HTBI primers and then a second-round multiplex PCR. TCRdb reprocessed the multiplex PCR reads with MiXCR, giving one entry per CDR3 protein. The sample yields nearly 400,000 distinct CDR3 sequences, approximately 20% seen once.

This clonotype was recorded many times. The TCR originated in a woman between 18 and 30 years old with Graves' ophthalmopathy. Sequenced material: peripheral blood. The genes are TRBV27 and TRBJ2-7, with 12 nucleotides matching TRBD2. The CDR3 DNA reads TGTGCCAGCAGTTTAATCAGACTAGCGGGAGTAATGCCGTCCTACGAGCAGTACTTC. It yields the protein CASSLIRLAGVMPSYEQYF.